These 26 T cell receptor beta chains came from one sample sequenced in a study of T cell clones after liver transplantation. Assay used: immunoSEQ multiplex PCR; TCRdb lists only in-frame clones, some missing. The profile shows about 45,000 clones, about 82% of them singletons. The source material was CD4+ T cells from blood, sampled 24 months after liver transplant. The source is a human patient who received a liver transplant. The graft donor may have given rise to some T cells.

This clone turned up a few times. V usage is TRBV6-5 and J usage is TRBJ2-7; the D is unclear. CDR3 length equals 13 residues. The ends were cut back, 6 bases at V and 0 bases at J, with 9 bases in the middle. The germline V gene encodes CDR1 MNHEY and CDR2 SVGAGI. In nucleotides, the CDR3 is TGTGCCAGCAGCAGCCAGAACTCCTACGAGCAGTACTTC. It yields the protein CASSSQNSYEQYF.

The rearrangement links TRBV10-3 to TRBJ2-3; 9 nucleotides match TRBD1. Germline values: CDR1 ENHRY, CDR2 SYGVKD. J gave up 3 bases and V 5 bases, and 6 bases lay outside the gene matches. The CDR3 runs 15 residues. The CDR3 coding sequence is TGTGCCATCAGTCCGGGACAGGGTGTGACAGATACGCAGTATTTT. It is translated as CAISPGQGVTDTQYF.

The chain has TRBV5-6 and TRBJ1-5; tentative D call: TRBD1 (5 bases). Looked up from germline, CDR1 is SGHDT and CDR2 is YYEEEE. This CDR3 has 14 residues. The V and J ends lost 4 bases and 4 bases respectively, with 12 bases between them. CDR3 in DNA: TGTGCCAGCAGCCTAGGGGTGGCGAATCAGCCCCAGCATTTT. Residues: CASSLGVANQPQHF. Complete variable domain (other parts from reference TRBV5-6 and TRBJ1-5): DAGVTQSPTHLIKTRGQQVTLRCSPKSGHDTVSWYQQALGQGPQFIFQYYEEEERQRGNFPDRFSGHQFPNYSSELNVNALLLGDSALYLCASSLGVANQPQHFGDGTRLSIL.

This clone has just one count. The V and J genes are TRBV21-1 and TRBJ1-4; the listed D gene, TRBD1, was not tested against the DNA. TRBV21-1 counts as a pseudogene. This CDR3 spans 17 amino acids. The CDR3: CASSKRPCDRVGQKLFF. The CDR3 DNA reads TGTGCCAGCAGCAAACGCCCTTGTGACAGGGTCGGACAAAAACTGTTTTTT.

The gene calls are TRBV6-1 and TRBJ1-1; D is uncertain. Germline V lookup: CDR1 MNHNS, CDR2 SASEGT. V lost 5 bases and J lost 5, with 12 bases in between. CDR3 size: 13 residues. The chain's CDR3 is CASSTGSGTEAFF. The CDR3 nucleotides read TGTGCCAGCAGTACGGGGAGTGGTACTGAAGCTTTCTTT.

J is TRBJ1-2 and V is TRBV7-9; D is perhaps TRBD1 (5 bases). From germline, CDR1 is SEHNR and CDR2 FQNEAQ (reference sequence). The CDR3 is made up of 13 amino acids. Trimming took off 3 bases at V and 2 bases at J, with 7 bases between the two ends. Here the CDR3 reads CASSLDINYGYTF. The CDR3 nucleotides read TGTGCCAGCAGCTTGGACATAAACTATGGCTACACCTTC.

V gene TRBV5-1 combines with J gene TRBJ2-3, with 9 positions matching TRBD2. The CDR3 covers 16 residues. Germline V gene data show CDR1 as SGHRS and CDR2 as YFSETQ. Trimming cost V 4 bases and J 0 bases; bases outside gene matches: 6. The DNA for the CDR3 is TGCGCCAGCAGCCCGGGACTAGCTGTGAGCACAGATACGCAGTATTTT. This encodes CASSPGLAVSTDTQYF.

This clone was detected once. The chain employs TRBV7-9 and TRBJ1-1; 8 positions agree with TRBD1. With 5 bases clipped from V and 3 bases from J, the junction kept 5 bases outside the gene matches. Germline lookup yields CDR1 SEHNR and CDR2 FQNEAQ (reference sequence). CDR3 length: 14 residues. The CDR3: CASSVQGEHTEAFF. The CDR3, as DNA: TGTGCCAGCAGCGTACAGGGGGAACACACTGAAGCTTTCTTT.

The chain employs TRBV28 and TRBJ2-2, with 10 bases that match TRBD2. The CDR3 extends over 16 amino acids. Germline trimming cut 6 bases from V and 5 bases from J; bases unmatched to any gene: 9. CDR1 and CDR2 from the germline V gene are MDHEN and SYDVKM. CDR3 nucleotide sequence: TGTGCCAGCAGGCTAGCGGGAGCGGATTGGACCGGGGAGCTGTTTTTT. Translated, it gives CASRLAGADWTGELFF.

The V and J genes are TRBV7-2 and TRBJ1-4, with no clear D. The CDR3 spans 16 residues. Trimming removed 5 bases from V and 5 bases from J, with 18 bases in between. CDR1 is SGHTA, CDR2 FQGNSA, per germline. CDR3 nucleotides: TGTGCCAGCAGCCCAGAGAAAGACGGGCGGAATGAAAAACTGTTTTTT. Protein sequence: CASSPEKDGRNEKLFF.

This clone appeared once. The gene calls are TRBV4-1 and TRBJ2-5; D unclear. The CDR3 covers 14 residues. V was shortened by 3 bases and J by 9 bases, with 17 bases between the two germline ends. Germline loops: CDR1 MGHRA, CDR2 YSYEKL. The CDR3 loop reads CASSQPGPATPQYF. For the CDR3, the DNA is TGCGCCAGCAGCCAGCCCGGACCAGCGACGCCCCAGTACTTC.

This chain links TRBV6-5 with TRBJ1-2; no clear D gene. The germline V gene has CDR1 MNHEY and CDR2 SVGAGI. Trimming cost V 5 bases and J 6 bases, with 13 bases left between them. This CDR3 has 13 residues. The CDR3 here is CASSTPAGHGYTF. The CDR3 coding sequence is TGTGCCAGCAGTACCCCGGCGGGTCATGGCTACACCTTC.

The CDR3 DNA follows: TGTGCCAGCATTCGAGGGGAGACAGGGGACGGGAATCAGCCCCAGCATTTT. This codes for CASIRGETGDGNQPQHF. The rearrangement joins TRBV28 to TRBJ1-5; 8 nucleotides agree with TRBD1. The length of the CDR3 is 17 residues. J lost 4 bases, V lost 7 bases, and 15 bases had no gene match. Germline lookup yields CDR1 MDHEN and CDR2 SYDVKM.

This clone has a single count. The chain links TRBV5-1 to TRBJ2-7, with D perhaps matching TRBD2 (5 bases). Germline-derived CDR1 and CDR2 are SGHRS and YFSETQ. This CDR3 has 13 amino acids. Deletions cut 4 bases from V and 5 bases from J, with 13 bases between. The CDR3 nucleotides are TGCGCCAGCAGCGGCCCCGGGATGAACGAGCAGTACTTC. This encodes CASSGPGMNEQYF. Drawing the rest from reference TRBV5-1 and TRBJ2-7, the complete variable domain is KAGVTQTPRYLIKTRGQQVTLSCSPISGHRSVSWYQQTPGQGLQFLFEYFSETQRNKGNFPGRFSGRQFSNSRSEMNVSTLELGDSALYLCASSGPGMNEQYFGPGTRLTVT.

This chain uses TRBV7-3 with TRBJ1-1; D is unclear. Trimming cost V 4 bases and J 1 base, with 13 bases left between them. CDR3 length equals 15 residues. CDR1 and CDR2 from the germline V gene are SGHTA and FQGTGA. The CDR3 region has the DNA TGTGCCAGCAGCTCCCGGACGGGAGCGAACACTGAAGCTTTCTTT. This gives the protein CASSSRTGANTEAFF.

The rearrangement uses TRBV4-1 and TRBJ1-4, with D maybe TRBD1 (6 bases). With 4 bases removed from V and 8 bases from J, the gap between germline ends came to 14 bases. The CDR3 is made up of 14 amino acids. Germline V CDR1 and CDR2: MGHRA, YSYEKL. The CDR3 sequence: CASSPGTIREKLFF. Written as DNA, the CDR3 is TGCGCCAGCAGCCCGGGGACAATACGGGAAAAACTGTTTTTT.

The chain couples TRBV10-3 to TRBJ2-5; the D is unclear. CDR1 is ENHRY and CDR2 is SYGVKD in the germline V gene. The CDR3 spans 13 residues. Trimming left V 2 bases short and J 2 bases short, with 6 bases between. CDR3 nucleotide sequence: TGTGCCATCAGTGAGAGGCAACAAGAGACCCAGTACTTC. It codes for CAISERQQETQYF.

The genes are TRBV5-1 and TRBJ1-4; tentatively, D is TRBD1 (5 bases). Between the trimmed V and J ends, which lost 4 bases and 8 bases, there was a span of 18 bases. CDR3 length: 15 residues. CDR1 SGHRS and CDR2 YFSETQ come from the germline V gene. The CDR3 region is CASSLPGTRPEKLFF. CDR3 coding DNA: TGCGCCAGCAGCCTCCCCGGGACGCGGCCCGAAAAACTGTTTTTT. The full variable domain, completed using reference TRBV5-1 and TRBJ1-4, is KAGVTQTPRYLIKTRGQQVTLSCSPISGHRSVSWYQQTPGQGLQFLFEYFSETQRNKGNFPGRFSGRQFSNSRSEMNVSTLELGDSALYLCASSLPGTRPEKLFFGSGTQLSVL.

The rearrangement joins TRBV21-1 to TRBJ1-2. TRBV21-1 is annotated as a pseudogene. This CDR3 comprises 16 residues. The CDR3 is CASSKWGAGRVYGYTF. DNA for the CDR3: TGTGCCAGCAGCAAATGGGGGGCAGGGCGGGTCTATGGCTACACCTTC.

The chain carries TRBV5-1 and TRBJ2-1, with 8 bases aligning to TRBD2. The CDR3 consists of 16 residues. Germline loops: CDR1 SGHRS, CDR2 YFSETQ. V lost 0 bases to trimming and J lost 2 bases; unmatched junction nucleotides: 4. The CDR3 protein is CASSLGGGGPYNEQFF. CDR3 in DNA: TGCGCCAGCAGCTTGGGTGGCGGGGGGCCCTACAATGAGCAGTTCTTC.

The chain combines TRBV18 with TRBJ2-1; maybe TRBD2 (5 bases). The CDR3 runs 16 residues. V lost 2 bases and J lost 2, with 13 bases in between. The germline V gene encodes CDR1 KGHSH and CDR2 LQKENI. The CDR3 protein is CASSPETRMTYNEQFF. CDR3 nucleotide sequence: TGTGCCAGCTCACCAGAAACTAGAATGACCTACAATGAGCAGTTCTTC.

CDR3 sequence: CASSPGDRNTEAFF. The CDR3 DNA sequence: TGTGCCAGCAGTCCAGGGGACCGGAACACTGAAGCTTTCTTT. This chain links TRBV5-4 with TRBJ1-1, with D possibly TRBD1 on 6 matching bases. Germline values: CDR1 SGHNT, CDR2 YYREEE (reference sequence). The CDR3 totals 14 residues. The V end was cut by 5 bases, the J end by 1 base, with 12 bases between.

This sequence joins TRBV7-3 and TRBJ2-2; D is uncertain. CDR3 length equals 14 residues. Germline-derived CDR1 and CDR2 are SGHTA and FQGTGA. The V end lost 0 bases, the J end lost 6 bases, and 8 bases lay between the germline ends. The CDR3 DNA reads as TGTGCCAGCAGCTTAACTCGGACGGCCGGGGAGCTGTTTTTT. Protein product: CASSLTRTAGELFF.

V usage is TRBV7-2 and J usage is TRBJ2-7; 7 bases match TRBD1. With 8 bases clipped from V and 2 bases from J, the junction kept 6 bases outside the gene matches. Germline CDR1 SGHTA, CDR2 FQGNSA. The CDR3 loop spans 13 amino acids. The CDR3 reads CASGDRATYEQYF. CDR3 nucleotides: TGTGCCAGCGGCGACAGGGCTACCTACGAGCAGTACTTC.

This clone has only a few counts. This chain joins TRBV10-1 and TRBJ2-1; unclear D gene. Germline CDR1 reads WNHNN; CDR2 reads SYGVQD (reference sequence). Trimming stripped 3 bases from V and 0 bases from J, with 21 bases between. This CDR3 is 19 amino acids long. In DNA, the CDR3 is TGCGCCAGCAGTGATCGAACGGATCCCATACGTCGCTCCTACAATGAGCAGTTCTTC. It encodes CASSDRTDPIRRSYNEQFF.

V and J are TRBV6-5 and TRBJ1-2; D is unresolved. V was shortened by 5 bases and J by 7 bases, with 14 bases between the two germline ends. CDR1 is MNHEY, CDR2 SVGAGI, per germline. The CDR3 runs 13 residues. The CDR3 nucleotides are TGTGCCAGCAGTAAGACGGGGATAGGTGGCTACACCTTC. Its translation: CASSKTGIGGYTF.